A selection of T cell receptor beta chains follows, all from one sample in a study of monozygotic twins with cystic fibrosis. The repertoire was sequenced with immunoSEQ multiplex PCR; TCRdb's copy has only in-frame clones and lacks some. The table records some 32,000 clones, about 92% of them present only once. Input material: blood. The receptor source for this set is a girl under 10 years old with cystic fibrosis. The CDR3 runs from the conserved cysteine through the conserved F or W. A D gene is named only where the DNA matches it firmly. Size tells how often a clone was seen (once, few, many) or the class of an expanded clone, and some rows leave it out.

cdr3_nt cdr3_aa j_call v_call d_call clone_size
TGTGCCAGCAGGGACAGGGTCTACGAGCAGTACTTC CASRDRVYEQYF TRBJ2-7 TRBV2 TRBD1 .
TGTGCCAGCAATTCCCTGGAGGACACTGAAGCTTTCTTT CASNSLEDTEAFF TRBJ1-1 TRBV7-9 . few
TGTGCCAGCAGCGACAGGGGAGGGGTCGAGCAGTACTTC CASSDRGGVEQYF TRBJ2-7 TRBV9 . .
TGTGCCAGCAGTTCTCAGGCTTATAATGAAAAACTGTTTTTT CASSSQAYNEKLFF TRBJ1-4 TRBV6-6 . .
TGTGCCAGTAAGGTGGTTGGGGGTAGCTATGGCTACACCTTC CASKVVGGSYGYTF TRBJ1-2 TRBV19 . .
TGTGCCTGGAGAGCGGCGAGCTCCTACGAGCAGTACTTC CAWRAASSYEQYF TRBJ2-7 TRBV30 . .
TGTGCCAGCCGGGACAGGGGGGCCTACGAGCAGTACTTC CASRDRGAYEQYF TRBJ2-7 TRBV6-1 TRBD1 .
TGCGCCAGCAGCCCGAGGTTGACGGAAAATGAAAAACTGTTTTTT CASSPRLTENEKLFF TRBJ1-4 TRBV4-3 . .
TGTGCCAGCTCCCCAGGAGACGGAACTGAAGCTTTCTTT CASSPGDGTEAFF TRBJ1-1 TRBV2 . few
TGTGCCAGCAGCTTATCGACAGGGCAAGAAAAACTGTTTTTT CASSLSTGQEKLFF TRBJ1-4 TRBV11-2 TRBD1 once
TGTGCCAGCACCCCCGACCAACTAGCGACGGGTTCCTACAATGAGCAGTTCTTC CASTPDQLATGSYNEQFF TRBJ2-1 TRBV2 TRBD2 .
TGTGCCAGCAGTGAAGCGGGCAAGGGAAACACCATATATTTT CASSEAGKGNTIYF TRBJ1-3 TRBV25-1 . few
TGCGCCAGCAGCTACCTCGGGACTTCTAGAGATTACACAGATACGCAGTATTTT CASSYLGTSRDYTDTQYF TRBJ2-3 TRBV5-1 . .
TGTGCCAGCAGTAGGACAGGGCCAGATACGCAGTATTTT CASSRTGPDTQYF TRBJ2-3 TRBV7-3 TRBD1 .
TGTGCCAGCAGTCCCCTAAGAGTTATGAATGGCTACACCTTC CASSPLRVMNGYTF TRBJ1-2 TRBV6-5 . .
TGCGCCAGCAGTGAGTCAAAGCCAACCTACGAGCAGTACTTC CASSESKPTYEQYF TRBJ2-7 TRBV10-2 . few
TGTGCCAGCAGCTTCCCTAAGAGCGGACCTAGCACAGATACGCAGTATTTT CASSFPKSGPSTDTQYF TRBJ2-3 TRBV7-2 . .
TGCAGCGTTAAAGAGGCTGAAGCTTTCTTT CSVKEAEAFF TRBJ1-1 TRBV29-1 . .
TGCAGCGTTGCGGTCGCCCGCCCGATCGCGGGGGCAGAGGGCGGACTCGCTGAAGCTTTCTTT CSVAVARPIAGAEGGLAEAFF TRBJ1-1 TRBV29-1 . .
TGTGCCAGCAGCTTAGGGTACAATGAGCAGTTCTTC CASSLGYNEQFF TRBJ2-1 TRBV7-9 . .
TGTGCCAGCAGCGTCGCGACAGGGGCTGGAAACACCATATATTTT CASSVATGAGNTIYF TRBJ1-3 TRBV7-2 TRBD1 .
TGTGCCAGTGCGACCACGCTTTATGGCTACACCTTC CASATTLYGYTF TRBJ1-2 TRBV19 . .
TGCGCCAGCAGCCCTCTAGCGGAAACCTACAATGAGCAGTTCTTC CASSPLAETYNEQFF TRBJ2-1 TRBV5-1 TRBD2 .
TGTGCCAGCAGTTACTCGGGAGAATCAAATGGCTACACCTTC CASSYSGESNGYTF TRBJ1-2 TRBV6-5 . .
TGTGCCAGCAGCGCGAGCCAGGAGGACTATGGCTACACCTTC CASSASQEDYGYTF TRBJ1-2 TRBV2 . once
TGCGCCAGCTCCAAGGGTTCCACAGATACGCAGTATTTT CASSKGSTDTQYF TRBJ2-3 TRBV5-1 . .
TGTGCCAGCAGTCGGGACAACCAAGAGACCCAGTACTTC CASSRDNQETQYF TRBJ2-5 TRBV2 . few
TGTGCCACAGGGGACCCTTATAGCAATCAGCCCCAGCATTTT CATGDPYSNQPQHF TRBJ1-5 TRBV12-5 TRBD1 .
TGTGCCAGCAGCTTGACGCTCGAGCAGTACTTC CASSLTLEQYF TRBJ2-7 TRBV5-5 . .
TGTGCCAGCAAGGGGAAGGTCATTGAGCCCCAGCATTTT CASKGKVIEPQHF TRBJ1-5 TRBV2 . .
TGTGCCAGCAGTGACTCTGAGACAGGGGACTACAATGAGCAGTTCTTC CASSDSETGDYNEQFF TRBJ2-1 TRBV6-4 TRBD1 .
TGTGCCAGCAGCCCAGGGAGGATGAACACTGAAGCTTTCTTT CASSPGRMNTEAFF TRBJ1-1 TRBV9 . .
TGCGCCAGCAGTGATCCCGGCTACTCTGGAAACACCATATATTTT CASSDPGYSGNTIYF TRBJ1-3 TRBV10-2 . .
TGCGCCAGCAGCCAAGAAGGGGGGGCAACTAATGAAAAACTGTTTTTT CASSQEGGATNEKLFF TRBJ1-4 TRBV4-1 . .
TGTGCCAGCAGTTATTCTGGACAGGGGAACACCATATATTTT CASSYSGQGNTIYF TRBJ1-3 TRBV6-6 TRBD1 .
TGTGCCAGCAGTGAAATTCCACCGGATAATTCACCCCTCCACTTT CASSEIPPDNSPLHF TRBJ1-6 TRBV2 . .
TGTGCCAGCAGGGGGGGAGTTGGATCCTACAATGAGCAGTTCTTC CASRGGVGSYNEQFF TRBJ2-1 TRBV2 . .
TGTGCCAGCAGTGAAAATCTGGGGAGTGATTCACCCCTCCACTTT CASSENLGSDSPLHF TRBJ1-6 TRBV2 . .
TGTGCCAGCAGTCTCAGACAGGGAGCGGGGAACACCATATATTTT CASSLRQGAGNTIYF TRBJ1-3 TRBV27 TRBD1 .
TGTGCCAGCAGCGTAGGCCGAATCAACACCGGGGAGCTGTTTTTT CASSVGRINTGELFF TRBJ2-2 TRBV9 . .
TGTGCCAGCAGCCCTCGGACAGGCGCTGGAAACACCATATATTTT CASSPRTGAGNTIYF TRBJ1-3 TRBV9 TRBD1 once
TGTGCCAGCAGAACAGGGAGGAACACTGAAGCTTTCTTT CASRTGRNTEAFF TRBJ1-1 TRBV6-1 . .
TGTGCCAGCAGCTCACGACTTAGTGGGACAAACTACAATGAGCAGTTCTTC CASSSRLSGTNYNEQFF TRBJ2-1 TRBV7-2 . .
TGTGCCAGCAGCAAGGGACTACAAGAGACCCAGTACTTC CASSKGLQETQYF TRBJ2-5 TRBV5-4 TRBD2 .
TGCGCCAGCAGCCAAGACAGGGGGTCGAATCAGCCCCAGCATTTT CASSQDRGSNQPQHF TRBJ1-5 TRBV4-1 TRBD1 .
TGTGCCAGCAGGCCGACAGCGAACTATGGCTACACCTTC CASRPTANYGYTF TRBJ1-2 TRBV5-4 . .
TGTGCCAGCAGTGCCGGGACAGGGGGCTTTTCACCCCTCCACTTT CASSAGTGGFSPLHF TRBJ1-6 TRBV6-1 TRBD1 .
TGTGCCAGCAGCACCGGGACGGCATACAATGAGCAGTTCTTC CASSTGTAYNEQFF TRBJ2-1 TRBV7-3 . .
TGTGCCAGCAGTTCTGGACTAGCGCGGTCCTACGAGCAGTACTTC CASSSGLARSYEQYF TRBJ2-7 TRBV28 TRBD2 .
TGTGCCAGTAGTATAAGTGTGGGGCATAACTCTGGGGCCAACGTCCTGACTTTC CASSISVGHNSGANVLTF TRBJ2-6 TRBV19 . .
TGCGCCAGCAGCCAAGCGTCAGGAGATGGCTACACCTTC CASSQASGDGYTF TRBJ1-2 TRBV4-1 . once
TGTGCCAGCAGCGTCTGGGTTACGGATGAGCAGTTCTTC CASSVWVTDEQFF TRBJ2-1 TRBV9 . .
TGTGCCAGGCAGAATGGCTACACCTTC CARQNGYTF TRBJ1-2 TRBV21-1 . .
TGTGCCAGCAGCCAAGGTCCGGCAGACGGGAACACCATATATTTT CASSQGPADGNTIYF TRBJ1-3 TRBV4-2 . .